The sequence of this T cell receptor beta chain was determined in a study of blood T cell repertoires in COVID-19. The V gene's germline CDR1 is SEHNR and CDR2 FQNEAQ (reference sequence). J gave up 6 bases and V 5 bases, and 3 bases lay outside the gene matches. The CDR3 runs 12 residues. Participants reported their clinical history, and cohort assignment relied on those reports. Original methodology: Using reference gene primer amplification, nucleated cell counts were estimated. Only in-frame clones appear in the TCRdb table, and some are missing; sequencing was by immunoSEQ multiplex PCR. The D gene and trimming were derived from the DNA, and the V and J assignments and clone size from that table. Of hundreds of thousands of clones listed, approximately 83% were seen once; the top ten hold around 3%.

The clonotype comes from a woman aged 40 to 50 with acute COVID-19. The sequenced sample consisted of PBMCs or T cells enriched from blood (not recorded which). V gene TRBV7-9 combines with J gene TRBJ2-7, with 8 bases matching TRBD1. CDR3 nucleotides: TGTGCCAGCAGCGCAACAGGGGGCGAGCAGTACTTC. This gives the protein CASSATGGEQYF.